The 9 T cell receptor beta chains below all came from one sample that was sequenced in a study of vaccination effects on CD4 cells after COVID-19. ViraFEST assay sequencing came after antigen-specific CD4+ T cells were expanded with viral peptide pools. CD4+ T cells were isolated after around 10 days of culture. Absence of prior SARS-CoV-2 infection characterized the vaccine recipients, who showed negative nucleocapsid antibodies. The antigens for these receptors are not known. The method was immunoSEQ multiplex PCR; TCRdb's version includes in-frame clones alone and lacks a portion of them. Seen here are approximately 30,000 clones, about 70% observed once, and the top ten hold approximately 20%. The material was CD4+ T cells from PBMCs cultured with HCoV-NL63 spike peptides, obtained before COVID-19 vaccination. The receptors here all came from a human donor who received a COVID-19 vaccine.

A few counts support this clone. The V and J genes are TRBV5-1 and TRBJ2-7, with D possibly TRBD2 on 6 matching bases. The CDR3 sequence is 13 residues long. V shed 4 bases and J shed 2 bases, with 10 bases lying between them. Germline CDR1 is SGHRS and CDR2 is YFSETQ. The CDR3 reads CASSLGSTYEQYF. CDR3 nucleotide sequence: TGCGCCAGCAGCCTCGGGAGTACCTACGAGCAGTACTTC.

The rearrangement uses TRBV9 and TRBJ2-1; 13 bases are shared with TRBD2. After removal of 0 bases from V and 9 bases from J, the junction contained 9 bases not matched to a gene. The CDR3 is made up of 17 amino acids. The germline V gene encodes CDR1 SGDLS and CDR2 YYNGEE. The CDR3 region is CASSVDLLAGGQTEQFF. The CDR3 nucleotides are TGTGCCAGCAGCGTAGATCTACTAGCGGGGGGGCAGACTGAGCAGTTCTTC.

This clone has just a few counts. V usage is TRBV30 and J usage is TRBJ2-6; unclear D gene. Per the germline V gene, CDR1 is GTSNPN and CDR2 is SVGIG (reference sequence). Trimming removed 1 base from V and 6 bases from J, with 10 bases in between. The CDR3 contains 14 residues. The CDR3 loop reads CAWSGQWEANVLTF. Here the CDR3 DNA reads TGTGCCTGGAGTGGGCAGTGGGAGGCCAACGTCCTGACTTTC.

The V gene is TRBV28, the J gene TRBJ1-2; TRBD1 matches at 12 bases. Losses at the gene ends were 8 bases for V and 8 bases for J; bases not matched to a gene: 9. CDR3 size: 14 residues. Germline V CDR1 and CDR2: MDHEN, SYDVKM. The CDR3 spells CASVPGQGAGGYTF. DNA for the CDR3: TGTGCCAGCGTACCGGGACAGGGGGCTGGCGGCTACACCTTC.

The CDR3 sequence is CASSSGVLNTEAFF. CDR3 nucleotide sequence: TGTGCCAGCAGTTCAGGAGTACTGAACACTGAAGCTTTCTTT. The rearrangement uses TRBV27 and TRBJ1-1, with no clear D. This CDR3 spans 14 amino acids. The ends were cut back, 4 bases at V and 0 bases at J, with 9 bases in the middle. The germline V gene encodes CDR1 MNHEY and CDR2 SMNVEV (reference sequence).

The chain joins TRBV5-1 to TRBJ2-2; the D call may be TRBD1 or TRBD2 (5 bases each). The germline V gene encodes CDR1 SGHRS and CDR2 YFSETQ. The CDR3 is 18 amino acids. V was trimmed by 1 base and J by 8 bases, leaving 24 bases between them. CDR3 in amino acids: CASSLPIGARGNGGELFF. CDR3 bases: TGCGCCAGCAGCTTGCCCATTGGGGCGAGGGGAAACGGTGGGGAGCTGTTTTTT.

On this clone: The sample holds other DNA sequences that translate to the same CDR3. In DNA, the CDR3 is TGCGCCAGCAGCTTGGCCGCAGGGGGCACTGAAGCTTTCTTT. It encodes CASSLAAGGTEAFF. This rearrangement joins TRBV5-1 to TRBJ1-1; 7 bases agree with TRBD1. Germline V lookup: CDR1 SGHRS, CDR2 YFSETQ. CDR3 length equals 14 residues. Trimming removed 0 bases from V and 4 bases from J; junction bases left unmatched: 3.

This clone appeared a single time. The chain carries TRBV4-1 and TRBJ1-4; 11 bases map to TRBD1. Germline CDR1 is MGHRA and CDR2 is YSYEKL. The CDR3 is 15 residues long. V trimming: 2 bases; J trimming: 8 bases; junction bases outside the gene matches: 4. CDR3 loop: CASSQSRDRGEKLFF. CDR3 in DNA: TGCGCCAGCAGCCAAAGCCGGGACAGGGGGGAAAAACTGTTTTTT.

This clone appeared once. The V and J genes are TRBV27 and TRBJ2-3; 11 bases are a match to TRBD2. Looked up from germline, CDR1 is MNHEY and CDR2 is SMNVEV (reference sequence). The CDR3 extends over 17 amino acids. Trimming removed 4 bases from V and 2 bases from J; junction bases left unmatched: 8. CDR3 region: CASSYRVAGGNTDTQYF. DNA for the CDR3: TGTGCCAGCAGTTATCGGGTAGCGGGAGGGAACACAGATACGCAGTATTTT.